A single sample is the source of the 25 T cell receptor beta chains below, sequenced in a study of T cell responses to AZD1222 COVID-19 vaccine. TCRdb's table, derived via immunoSEQ multiplex PCR, lists solely in-frame clones and lacks some. Of 95,000 to 130,000 clones in the sample, 85% to 95% are singletons; the top ten hold about 3%. This specimen was peripheral blood, taken on day 0 of AZD1222 vaccination. The origin of the receptors is an adult in good health.

This chain links TRBV28 with TRBJ2-7; 7 nucleotides align to TRBD1. CDR3 length equals 16 residues. J lost 4 bases, V lost 4 bases, and 13 bases had no gene match. The germline V gene encodes CDR1 MDHEN and CDR2 SYDVKM. The CDR3 region has the DNA TGTGCCAGCAGTTACTTCAGACAGGGTCGGGGTTACGAGCAGTACTTC. Protein: CASSYFRQGRGYEQYF.

The chain employs TRBV5-6 and TRBJ2-7; tentatively, D is TRBD1 (5 bases). With 0 bases removed from V and 9 bases from J, the gap between germline ends came to 10 bases. This CDR3 is 12 amino acids long. The germline V gene has CDR1 SGHDT and CDR2 YYEEEE. In DNA form, the CDR3 reads TGTGCCAGCAGCTTGGATGACAGACGGCAGTACTTC. It yields the protein CASSLDDRRQYF. The full variable domain, in which reference TRBV5-6 and TRBJ2-7 provide the parts outside the CDR3, is DAGVTQSPTHLIKTRGQQVTLRCSPKSGHDTVSWYQQALGQGPQFIFQYYEEEERQRGNFPDRFSGHQFPNYSSELNVNALLLGDSALYLCASSLDDRRQYFGPGTRLTVT.

The V call is TRBV5-1, the J call TRBJ2-1, with D perhaps TRBD2 (7 bases). The V gene's germline CDR1 is SGHRS and CDR2 YFSETQ. Trimming left V 0 bases short and J 4 bases short, with 17 bases between. The CDR3 runs to 17 residues. CDR3 residues: CASSLAAGAGSYNEQFF. The CDR3, as DNA: TGCGCCAGCAGCTTGGCCGCGGGGGCGGGATCTTACAATGAGCAGTTCTTC. The variable domain in full, completed from reference TRBV5-1 and TRBJ2-1, reads KAGVTQTPRYLIKTRGQQVTLSCSPISGHRSVSWYQQTPGQGLQFLFEYFSETQRNKGNFPGRFSGRQFSNSRSEMNVSTLELGDSALYLCASSLAAGAGSYNEQFFGPGTRLTVL.

The rearrangement links TRBV5-1 to TRBJ2-1, with a possible D match to TRBD2 (6 bases). The CDR3 is made up of 16 amino acids. V was cut by 4 bases and J by 3 bases, with 17 bases left in between. The germline CDR1 and CDR2 sequences are SGHRS and YFSETQ. Here the CDR3 reads CASSQRTTLFYNEQFF. The CDR3 DNA reads as TGCGCCAGCAGCCAACGGACTACCTTATTCTACAATGAGCAGTTCTTC.

The V and J genes are TRBV18 and TRBJ1-1; D unresolved. CDR1 is KGHSH, CDR2 LQKENI, per germline. Trimming cost V 8 bases and J 1 base, with 11 bases left between them. This CDR3 spans 13 amino acids. DNA for the CDR3: TGTGCCAGCGCCGACGGGAGGAACACTGAAGCTTTCTTT. Amino acid sequence: CASADGRNTEAFF.

The chain combines TRBV7-9 with TRBJ2-5; 9 nucleotides agree with TRBD2. The CDR3 has 15 residues. CDR1 SEHNR and CDR2 FQNEAQ come from the germline V gene (reference sequence). The ends lost 3 bases at V and 1 base at J; junction bases unmatched: 3. CDR3 sequence (DNA): TGTGCCAGCAGCTTTCAGCGGGGGGTCCAAGAGACCCAGTACTTC. Translated: CASSFQRGVQETQYF.

The chain recombines TRBV28 with TRBJ2-7; TRBD1 agrees at 7 bases. The CDR3 is made up of 14 amino acids. Losses at the gene ends were 6 bases for V and 4 bases for J; bases not matched to a gene: 9. Looked up from germline, CDR1 is MDHEN and CDR2 is SYDVKM. The CDR3 here is CASSNSDRAYEQYF. The DNA of the CDR3 is TGTGCCAGCAGCAACTCCGACAGGGCGTACGAGCAGTACTTC.

The CDR3 nucleotides are TGCGCCAGCGCCGAGATTGCGGGAACCTACGAGCAGTACTTC. It translates to CASAEIAGTYEQYF. The rearrangement joins TRBV5-1 to TRBJ2-7; D may be TRBD2 (6 bases). V gave up 7 bases and J gave up 2 bases, with 16 bases separating them. The CDR3 spans 14 residues. Germline loops: CDR1 SGHRS, CDR2 YFSETQ.

The V and J genes are TRBV3-1 (or the pseudogene TRBV3-2) and TRBJ2-2; D is possibly TRBD2 (6 bases). The V and J ends lost 4 bases and 3 bases respectively, with 15 bases between them. There are 16 residues in the CDR3. Per the germline V gene, CDR1 is LGHDT and CDR2 is YNNKEL (reference sequence). The CDR3 reads CASSPNSRRDTGELFF. The DNA for the CDR3 is TGTGCCAGCAGCCCCAATAGCAGGAGGGACACCGGGGAGCTGTTTTTT.

This chain connects TRBV7-8 to TRBJ1-5; possibly TRBD1 for D (6 bases). The CDR3 is 18 residues long. In germline, CDR1 is SGHVS, CDR2 FQNEAQ. The V end lost 3 bases, the J end lost 0 bases, and 18 bases lay between the germline ends. CDR3 loop: CASSFSGGGLYSNQPQHF. CDR3 nucleotides: TGTGCCAGCAGCTTTAGCGGCGGGGGCTTGTATAGCAATCAGCCCCAGCATTTT.

This clone was seen once. V and J are TRBV7-9 and TRBJ1-1, with a weak D call TRBD1 (6 bases). The CDR3 covers 15 residues. The V gene lost 3 bases and the J gene lost 1 base, with 12 bases spanning the gap. The germline CDR1 and CDR2 sequences are SEHNR and FQNEAQ (reference sequence). In DNA, the CDR3 is TGTGCCAGCAGCTTCTACAGGGACCCGAACACTGAAGCTTTCTTT. It encodes CASSFYRDPNTEAFF.

The chain is built from TRBV7-6 and TRBJ1-1, with TRBD1 as a possible D gene (6 bases). The CDR3 runs 13 residues. Germline CDR1 and CDR2: SGHVS and FNYEAQ. V was trimmed by 6 bases and J by 4 bases, leaving 12 bases between them. In nucleotides, the CDR3 is TGTGCCAGCAGTAAACAGGGTTTCACTGAAGCTTTCTTT. This encodes CASSKQGFTEAFF.

V is TRBV14 and J is TRBJ2-1; D assignment may be TRBD1 or TRBD2 (5 bases each). CDR1 and CDR2 from the germline V gene are SGHDN and FVKESK. This CDR3 has 13 residues. V lost 1 base and J lost 6, with 7 bases in between. The CDR3 reads CASSQGGGNEQFF. The DNA for the CDR3 is TGTGCCAGCAGCCAAGGTGGGGGCAATGAGCAGTTCTTC.

The chain carries TRBV10-3 and TRBJ2-5, with D possibly matching TRBD1 (5 bases). There are 15 residues in the CDR3. CDR1 and CDR2 (germline): ENHRY, SYGVKD. V was pared by 3 bases and J by 4 bases, with 15 bases between. The CDR3 protein is CAISDQGKLGETQYF. CDR3 coding DNA: TGTGCCATCAGTGACCAGGGCAAGCTGGGAGAGACCCAGTACTTC.

The CDR3 reads CASSVAKGENEQFF. The CDR3 DNA reads TGTGCCAGCAGCGTAGCTAAGGGGGAAAATGAGCAGTTCTTC. The V call is TRBV9, the J call TRBJ2-1; D is perhaps TRBD1 (6 bases). V was clipped by 0 bases and J by 7 bases, with 11 bases between them. The germline CDR1 and CDR2 sequences are SGDLS and YYNGEE. This CDR3 region has 14 residues.

The V gene is TRBV7-9, the J gene TRBJ2-3; D call uncertain. The V end was cut by 5 bases, the J end by 4 bases, with 10 bases between. CDR3 length equals 13 residues. CDR1 is SEHNR and CDR2 is FQNEAQ in the germline V gene (reference sequence). The CDR3 bases are TGTGCCAGCAGCCCCCCAGTACCAGATACGCAGTATTTT. It yields the protein CASSPPVPDTQYF. The full variable domain, rest sourced from reference TRBV7-9 and TRBJ2-3, is DTGVSQNPRHKITKRGQNVTFRCDPISEHNRLYWYRQTLGQGPEFLTYFQNEAQLEKSRLLSDRFSAERPKGSFSTLEIQRTEQGDSAMYLCASSPPVPDTQYFGPGTRLTVL.

The chain uses TRBV10-1 and TRBJ1-1; tentatively, D is TRBD1 (6 bases). Per germline, CDR1 WNHNN and CDR2 SYGVQD (reference sequence). V gave up 0 bases and J gave up 4 bases, with 9 bases separating them. The CDR3 loop spans 14 amino acids. The CDR3 region has the DNA TGCGCCAGCAGTGAGTCCGGGGGGCCCACTGAAGCTTTCTTT. The encoded protein is CASSESGGPTEAFF.

CDR3 loop: CASSSAGGSGEKLFF. As DNA, the CDR3 is TGTGCCAGCAGTTCCGCAGGGGGCAGTGGTGAAAAACTGTTTTTT. This rearrangement joins TRBV7-9 to TRBJ1-4, with 8 bases matching TRBD1. The J segment lost 7 bases and the V segment lost 6 bases, leaving 10 bases of the junction unmatched. The CDR3 consists of 15 residues. Germline V gives CDR1 SEHNR, CDR2 FQNEAQ (reference sequence).

This clone was counted once. The chain recombines TRBV28 with TRBJ1-2; the D is unclear. CDR3 length equals 13 residues. V was pared by 7 bases and J by 7 bases, with 16 bases between. Germline loops: CDR1 MDHEN, CDR2 SYDVKM. The CDR3 coding sequence is TGTGCCAGCACGCTTCAAAAAGGAGGTGGCTACACCTTC. Encoded protein: CASTLQKGGGYTF.

This clone was seen a handful of times. The genes are TRBV5-1 and TRBJ2-1; tentative D call: TRBD2 (7 bases). The CDR3 runs 13 residues. Germline V CDR1 and CDR2: SGHRS, YFSETQ. The V end lost 4 bases, the J end lost 8 bases, and 13 bases lay between the germline ends. The CDR3, as DNA: TGCGCCAGCAGCCCTCAGGGGAGGGATGAGCAGTTCTTC. As protein: CASSPQGRDEQFF.

The rearrangement joins TRBV9 to TRBJ1-1; 7 bases are shared with TRBD1. The CDR3 has 14 amino acids. The germline V gene has CDR1 SGDLS and CDR2 YYNGEE. V shed 0 bases and J 5 bases; nucleotides not matched to a gene: 4. In DNA, the CDR3 is TGTGCCAGCAGCGTAGAAGCAGGGGGTACTGAAGCTTTCTTT. Amino acids: CASSVEAGGTEAFF.

V and J are TRBV19 and TRBJ1-1; D not certain. The CDR3 has 13 amino acids. V was trimmed by 0 bases and J by 8 bases, leaving 10 bases between them. Per germline, CDR1 LNHDA and CDR2 SQIVND (reference sequence). The CDR3 loop is CASSIDEAAEAFF. DNA of the CDR3: TGTGCCAGTAGTATAGATGAGGCAGCCGAAGCTTTCTTT. The full variable domain, in which reference TRBV19 and TRBJ1-1 provide the parts outside the CDR3, is DGGITQSPKYLFRKEGQNVTLSCEQNLNHDAMYWYRQDPGQGLRLIYYSQIVNDFQKGDIAEGYSVSREKKESFPLTVTSAQKNPTAFYLCASSIDEAAEAFFGQGTRLTVV.

The chain recombines TRBV6-5 with TRBJ1-5; TRBD1 matches at 9 bases. The CDR3 contains 15 residues. V lost 8 bases to trimming and J lost 0 bases; unmatched junction nucleotides: 5. Germline V gene sequence: CDR1 MNHEY, CDR2 SVGAGI. CDR3 bases: TGTGCCAGCGGAGGGACAGGGTATAGCAATCAGCCCCAGCATTTT. This gives the protein CASGGTGYSNQPQHF.

J is TRBJ1-6 and V is TRBV14; unclear D gene. This CDR3 contains 12 residues. Germline CDR1 is SGHDN and CDR2 is FVKESK. Trimming took 6 bases from V and 10 from J, leaving 10 bases between them. The CDR3 region has the DNA TGTGCCAGCAGTCCTGGAGACTCACCCCTCCACTTT. Amino acids: CASSPGDSPLHF.

The genes are TRBV20-1 and TRBJ1-2; D gene uncertain. Trimming took off 1 base at V and 4 bases at J, with 4 bases between the two ends. In germline, CDR1 is DFQATT, CDR2 SNEGSKA (reference sequence). The CDR3 is made up of 11 amino acids. The CDR3: CSARATYGYTF. The CDR3, as DNA: TGCAGTGCTAGAGCTACCTATGGCTACACCTTC.